The 11 T cell receptor beta chains given below trace back to one sample, sequenced in a study of PD-1 blockade in classical Hodgkin lymphoma (dated by TCRdb to 2018 to 2020). Library prep was done by the immunoSEQ multiplex PCR assay. Entries here come from immuneACCESS through TCRdb and include only in-frame sequences with V and J called. Some clones fail to appear in such tables; in the studies checked, an unresolved V gene covers under half of the shortfall, and the cause of the remainder is unknown. This sample holds some 100,000 clones; around 88% were observed only once. Clones ranked in the top ten supply approximately 6.3% of the sample. The sample's time point label, in plain terms: cycle 2 day 1 (C2D1) of nivolumab. Every trial patient had relapsed following autologous stem cell transplantation, and prior brentuximab vedotin exposure was what differed among cohorts A, B and C. Material: peripheral blood mononuclear cells (PBMCs), obtained before the second cycle of nivolumab. These receptors were obtained from a human donor with classical Hodgkin lymphoma.

The chain carries TRBV7-2 and TRBJ1-4; a possible D gene is TRBD1 (5 bases). This CDR3 has 16 amino acids. The germline gives CDR1 SGHTA, CDR2 FQGNSA. Trimming took 5 bases from V and 6 from J, leaving 19 bases between them. CDR3 DNA sequence: TGTGCCAGCAGCATTGGGACCCTCTTAAGGGATGAAAAACTGTTTTTT. Its protein is CASSIGTLLRDEKLFF.

The chain combines TRBV19 with TRBJ1-4, with TRBD1 matching 7 bases. Germline values: CDR1 LNHDA, CDR2 SQIVND (reference sequence). V gave up 6 bases and J gave up 2 bases; unmatched junction bases: 9. The CDR3 is made up of 16 amino acids. Here the CDR3 DNA reads TGTGCCAGTAGCCGCTCGACAGGGCGGACTAATGAAAAACTGTTTTTT. Translating it yields CASSRSTGRTNEKLFF.

This clone was detected only a few times. V and J are TRBV9 and TRBJ1-5; D may be TRBD1 (6 bases). The germline V gene encodes CDR1 SGDLS and CDR2 YYNGEE. The V and J ends lost 0 bases and 4 bases respectively, with 8 bases between them. CDR3 length: 14 amino acids. Here the CDR3 DNA reads TGTGCCAGCAGCGTAGGAGACAGGAATCAGCCCCAGCATTTT. Amino acid sequence: CASSVGDRNQPQHF.

In DNA form, the CDR3 reads TGTGCCAGCAGCCCGGTAGGGGTCGGGGTTTGGGCCGTTGAGACCCAGTACTTC. Its translation: CASSPVGVGVWAVETQYF. The chain couples TRBV5-8 to TRBJ2-5, with D perhaps matching TRBD1 or TRBD2 (5 bases each). Trimming left V 4 bases short and J 5 bases short, with 27 bases between. The CDR3 runs 18 residues. CDR1 SGHTS and CDR2 YDEGEE come from the germline V gene.

This chain links TRBV7-9 with TRBJ1-5; unclear D gene. Trimming removed 2 bases at V and 3 bases at J, with 5 bases between. The germline gives CDR1 SEHNR, CDR2 FQNEAQ (reference sequence). The CDR3 consists of 13 residues. The CDR3 region has the DNA TGTGCCAGCAGCTTATCGGTCAATCAGCCCCAGCATTTT. It specifies CASSLSVNQPQHF.

J is TRBJ2-5 and V is TRBV4-1; D may be TRBD1 (5 bases). CDR1 and CDR2 (germline): MGHRA, YSYEKL. The CDR3 loop spans 15 amino acids. The V end was cut by 0 bases, the J end by 5 bases, with 13 bases between. CDR3 protein: CASSQDWQGWETQYF. DNA for the CDR3: TGCGCCAGCAGCCAAGATTGGCAGGGATGGGAGACCCAGTACTTC.

The chain employs TRBV11-3 and TRBJ2-3, with 13 bases lining up with TRBD2. The CDR3 loop spans 18 amino acids. Germline V lookup: CDR1 SGHNT, CDR2 YENEEA. V lost 8 bases, J lost 0 bases, and 11 bases stayed unmatched. The CDR3 DNA is TGTGCCAGCCCGATAACTAGCGGGGGGGTCTTTAGCACAGATACGCAGTATTTT. Amino acid sequence: CASPITSGGVFSTDTQYF.

V gene TRBV11-2 combines with J gene TRBJ2-3; D gene uncertain. The CDR3 is 12 amino acids. V lost 5 bases and J lost 6, with 9 bases in between. The germline V gene has CDR1 SGHAT and CDR2 FQNNGV. In nucleotides, the CDR3 is TGTGCCAGCAGCCAACCTCAGGATACGCAGTATTTT. It codes for CASSQPQDTQYF.

The gene calls are TRBV30 and TRBJ2-7; D is ambiguous. Per germline, CDR1 GTSNPN and CDR2 SVGIG (reference sequence). Trimming stripped 4 bases from V and 9 bases from J, with 19 bases between. The length of the CDR3 is 13 residues. The CDR3 DNA sequence: TGTGCCTGGAAACAGACACGTTTCGGCGGGCAGTACTTC. Its translation is CAWKQTRFGGQYF.

This clone was counted only a few times. This same CDR3 is encoded by further DNA sequences in the sample. The chain links TRBV19 to TRBJ2-1, with TRBD2 matching over 9 bases. The CDR3 length is 15 residues. The germline V gene encodes CDR1 LNHDA and CDR2 SQIVND (reference sequence). V lost 4 bases, J lost 4 bases, and 5 bases stayed unmatched. This CDR3 is CASSRLAGSYNEQFF. CDR3 bases: TGTGCCAGTAGTAGGCTAGCGGGGAGTTACAATGAGCAGTTCTTC.

This clone was observed a handful of times. Written as DNA, the CDR3 is TGTGCCACCAGCAGCATAACAGGCGACGAAGCTTTCTTT. Its translation is CATSSITGDEAFF. The chain is built from TRBV15 and TRBJ1-1; a possible D gene is TRBD1 (5 bases). The length of the CDR3 is 13 residues. V shed 3 bases and J shed 8 bases, with 13 bases lying between them. From germline, CDR1 is LNHNV and CDR2 YYDKDF (reference sequence).